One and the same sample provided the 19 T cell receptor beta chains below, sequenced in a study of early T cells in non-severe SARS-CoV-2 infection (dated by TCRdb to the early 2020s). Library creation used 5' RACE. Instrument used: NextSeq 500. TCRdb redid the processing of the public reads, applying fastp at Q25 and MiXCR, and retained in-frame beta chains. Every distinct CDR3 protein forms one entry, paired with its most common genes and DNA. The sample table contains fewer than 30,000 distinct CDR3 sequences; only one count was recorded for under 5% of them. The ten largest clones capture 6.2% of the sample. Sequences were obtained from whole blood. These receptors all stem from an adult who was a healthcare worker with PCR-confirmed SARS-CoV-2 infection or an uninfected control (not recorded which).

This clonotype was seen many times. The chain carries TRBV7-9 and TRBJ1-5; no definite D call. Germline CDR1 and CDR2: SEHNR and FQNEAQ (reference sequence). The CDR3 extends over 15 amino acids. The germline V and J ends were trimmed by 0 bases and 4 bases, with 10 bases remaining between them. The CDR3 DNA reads TGTGCCAGCAGCTTAGCCTGGGGAGATAATCAGCCCCAGCATTTT. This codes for CASSLAWGDNQPQHF.

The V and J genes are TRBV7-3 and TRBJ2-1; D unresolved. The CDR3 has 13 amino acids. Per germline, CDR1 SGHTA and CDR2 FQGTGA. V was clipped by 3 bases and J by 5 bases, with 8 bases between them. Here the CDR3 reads CASSFLGNNEQFF. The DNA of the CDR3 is TGTGCCAGCAGCTTCTTAGGTAACAATGAGCAGTTCTTC.

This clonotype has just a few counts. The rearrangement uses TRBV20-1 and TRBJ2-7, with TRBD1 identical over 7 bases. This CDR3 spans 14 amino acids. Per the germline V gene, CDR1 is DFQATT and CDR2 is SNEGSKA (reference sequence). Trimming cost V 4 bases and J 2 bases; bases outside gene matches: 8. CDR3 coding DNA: TGCAGTGCTAAAGACAGGGTCGATCCCTACGAGCAGTACTTC. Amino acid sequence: CSAKDRVDPYEQYF.

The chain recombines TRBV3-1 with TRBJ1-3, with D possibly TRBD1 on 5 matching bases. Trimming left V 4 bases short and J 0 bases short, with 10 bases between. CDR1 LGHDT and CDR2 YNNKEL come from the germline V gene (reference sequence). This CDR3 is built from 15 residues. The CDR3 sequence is CASSLGLASGNTIYF. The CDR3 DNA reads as TGTGCCAGCAGCCTGGGGCTGGCCTCTGGAAACACCATATATTTT.

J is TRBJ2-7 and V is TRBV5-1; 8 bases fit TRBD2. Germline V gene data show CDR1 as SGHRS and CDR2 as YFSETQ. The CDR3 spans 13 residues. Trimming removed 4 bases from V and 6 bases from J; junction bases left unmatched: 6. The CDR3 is CASSMGLEREQYF. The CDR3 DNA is TGCGCCAGCAGCATGGGACTAGAACGCGAGCAGTACTTC.

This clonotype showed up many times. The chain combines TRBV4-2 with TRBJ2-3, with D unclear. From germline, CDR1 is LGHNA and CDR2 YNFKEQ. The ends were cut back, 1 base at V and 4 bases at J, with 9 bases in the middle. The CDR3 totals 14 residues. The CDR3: CASSQVRIADTQYF. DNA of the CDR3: TGTGCCAGCAGCCAAGTTCGCATAGCAGATACGCAGTATTTT.

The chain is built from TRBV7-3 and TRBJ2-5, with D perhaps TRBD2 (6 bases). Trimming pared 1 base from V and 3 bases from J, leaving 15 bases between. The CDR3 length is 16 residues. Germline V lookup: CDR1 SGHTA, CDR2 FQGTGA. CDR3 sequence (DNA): TGTGCCAGCAGCTTAAGGACTATCGGAGGCGAAGAGACCCAGTACTTC. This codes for CASSLRTIGGEETQYF.

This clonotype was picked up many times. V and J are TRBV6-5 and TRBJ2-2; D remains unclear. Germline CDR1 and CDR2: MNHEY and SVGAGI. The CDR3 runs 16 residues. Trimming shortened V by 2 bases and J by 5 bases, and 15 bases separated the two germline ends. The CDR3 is CASSYTPTGGTGELFF. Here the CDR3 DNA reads TGTGCCAGCAGTTACACCCCGACGGGTGGGACCGGGGAGCTGTTTTTT.

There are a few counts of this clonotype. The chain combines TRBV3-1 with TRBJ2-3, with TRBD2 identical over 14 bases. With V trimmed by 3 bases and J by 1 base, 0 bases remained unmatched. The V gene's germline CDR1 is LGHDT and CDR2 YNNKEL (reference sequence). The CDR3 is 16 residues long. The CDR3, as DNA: TGTGCCAGCAGCCAGGGACTAGCGGGGGGCACAGATACGCAGTATTTT. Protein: CASSQGLAGGTDTQYF.

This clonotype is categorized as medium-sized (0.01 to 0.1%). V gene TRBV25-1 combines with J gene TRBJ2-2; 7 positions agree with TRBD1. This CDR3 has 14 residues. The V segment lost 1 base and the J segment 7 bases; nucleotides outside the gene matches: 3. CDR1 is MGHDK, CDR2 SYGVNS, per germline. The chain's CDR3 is CASSELAGGGELFF. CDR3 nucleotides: TGTGCCAGCAGTGAATTGGCAGGGGGCGGGGAGCTGTTTTTT. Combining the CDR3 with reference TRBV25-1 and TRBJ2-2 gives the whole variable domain EADIYQTPRYLVIGTGKKITLECSQTMGHDKMYWYQQDPGMELHLIHYSYGVNSTEKGDLSSESTVSRIRTEHFPLTLESARPSHTSQYLCASSELAGGGELFFGEGSRLTVL.

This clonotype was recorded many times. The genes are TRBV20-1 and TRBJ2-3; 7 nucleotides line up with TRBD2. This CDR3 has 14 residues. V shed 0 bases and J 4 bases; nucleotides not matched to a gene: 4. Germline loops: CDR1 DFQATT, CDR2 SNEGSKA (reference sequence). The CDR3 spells CSARDSAGADTQYF. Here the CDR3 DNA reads TGCAGTGCTAGAGATTCTGCGGGAGCAGATACGCAGTATTTT.

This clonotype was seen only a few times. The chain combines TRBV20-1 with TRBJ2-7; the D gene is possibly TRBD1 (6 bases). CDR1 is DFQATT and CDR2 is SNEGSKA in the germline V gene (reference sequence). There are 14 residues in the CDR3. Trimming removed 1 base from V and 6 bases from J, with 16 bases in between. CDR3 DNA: TGCAGTGCTAGAGTCATGACAGGAGGTGTCGAGCAGTACTTC. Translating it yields CSARVMTGGVEQYF.

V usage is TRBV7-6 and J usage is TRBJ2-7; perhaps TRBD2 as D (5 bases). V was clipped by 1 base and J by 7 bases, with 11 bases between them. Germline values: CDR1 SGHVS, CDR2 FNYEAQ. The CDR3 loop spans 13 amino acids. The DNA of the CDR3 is TGTGCCAGCAGCTTAGGGGGAACGGGGGAGCAGTACTTC. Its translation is CASSLGGTGEQYF.

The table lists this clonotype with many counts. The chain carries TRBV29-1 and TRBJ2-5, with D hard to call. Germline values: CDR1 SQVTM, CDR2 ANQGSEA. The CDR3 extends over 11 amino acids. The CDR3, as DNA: TGCACCGCCTCGTCGGAAGAGACCCAGTACTTC. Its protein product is CTASSEETQYF.

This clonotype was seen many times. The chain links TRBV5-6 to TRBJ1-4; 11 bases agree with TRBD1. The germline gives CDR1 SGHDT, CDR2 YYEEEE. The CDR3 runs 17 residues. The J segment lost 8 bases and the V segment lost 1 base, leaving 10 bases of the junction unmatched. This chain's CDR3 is CASSLWDRGNPGEKLFF. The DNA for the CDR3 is TGTGCCAGCAGCTTGTGGGACAGGGGGAACCCGGGAGAAAAACTGTTTTTT.

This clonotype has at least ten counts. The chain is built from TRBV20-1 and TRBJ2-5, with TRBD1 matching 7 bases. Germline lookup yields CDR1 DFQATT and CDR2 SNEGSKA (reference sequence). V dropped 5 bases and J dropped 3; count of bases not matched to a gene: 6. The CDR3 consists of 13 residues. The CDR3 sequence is CSAAVQGEETQYF. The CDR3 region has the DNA TGCAGTGCTGCCGTGCAGGGGGAAGAGACCCAGTACTTC.

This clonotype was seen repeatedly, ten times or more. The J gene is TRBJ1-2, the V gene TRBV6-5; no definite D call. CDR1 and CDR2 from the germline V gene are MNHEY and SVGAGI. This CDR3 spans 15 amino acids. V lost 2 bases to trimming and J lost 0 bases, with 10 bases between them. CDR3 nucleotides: TGTGCCAGCAGTTACGACGGAACCCCTAACTATGGCTACACCTTC. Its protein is CASSYDGTPNYGYTF.

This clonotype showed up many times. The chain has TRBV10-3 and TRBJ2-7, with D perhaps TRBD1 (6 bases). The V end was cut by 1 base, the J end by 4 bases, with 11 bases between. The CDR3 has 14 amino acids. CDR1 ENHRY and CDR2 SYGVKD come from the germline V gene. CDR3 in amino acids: CAISELGAKYEQYF. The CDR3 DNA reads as TGTGCCATCAGTGAGTTGGGGGCTAAGTACGAGCAGTACTTC.

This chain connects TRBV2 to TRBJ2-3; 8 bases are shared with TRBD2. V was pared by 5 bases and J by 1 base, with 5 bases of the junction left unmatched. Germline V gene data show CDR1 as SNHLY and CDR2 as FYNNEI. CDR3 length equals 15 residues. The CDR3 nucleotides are TGTGCCAGCAGTCCACTAGCGGTTGGCACAGATACGCAGTATTTT. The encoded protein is CASSPLAVGTDTQYF.